The sequence of this TCR beta chain was determined in a study of CD8+ T cells in alopecia areata. Trimming shortened V by 5 bases and J by 2 bases, and 13 bases separated the two germline ends. Germline V gene sequence: CDR1 WSHSY, CDR2 SAAADI. This CDR3 comprises 15 residues. Investigators isolated RNA and reverse transcribed it into cDNA to act as the sequencing template. Repertoires were generated with immunoSEQ multiplex PCR, while TCRdb's copy carries only in-frame clones and drops some. Of about 140,000 clones listed, about 60% are singletons. Sequencing input: CD4+ T cells sorted from blood. The chain links TRBV10-2 to TRBJ1-5; D possibly corresponds to TRBD1 (5 bases). This TCR came from a human donor in good health. CDR3 region: CASSPGGMGNQPQHF. In DNA form, the CDR3 reads TGCGCCAGCAGTCCGGGGGGTATGGGCAATCAGCCCCAGCATTTT.